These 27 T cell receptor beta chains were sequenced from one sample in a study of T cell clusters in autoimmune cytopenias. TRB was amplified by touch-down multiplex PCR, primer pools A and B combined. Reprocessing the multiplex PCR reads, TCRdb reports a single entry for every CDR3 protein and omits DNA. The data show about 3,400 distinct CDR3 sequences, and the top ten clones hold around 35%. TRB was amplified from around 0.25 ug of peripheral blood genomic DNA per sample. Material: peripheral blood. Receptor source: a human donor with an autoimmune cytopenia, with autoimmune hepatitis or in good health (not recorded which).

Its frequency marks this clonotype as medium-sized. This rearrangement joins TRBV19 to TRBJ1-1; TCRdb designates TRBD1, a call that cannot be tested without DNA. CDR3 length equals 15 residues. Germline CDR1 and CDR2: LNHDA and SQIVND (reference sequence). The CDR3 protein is CASSPRQGWNTEAFF.

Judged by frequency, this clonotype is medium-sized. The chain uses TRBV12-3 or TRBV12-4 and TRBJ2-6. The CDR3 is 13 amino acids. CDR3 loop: CASSSAGANVLTF.

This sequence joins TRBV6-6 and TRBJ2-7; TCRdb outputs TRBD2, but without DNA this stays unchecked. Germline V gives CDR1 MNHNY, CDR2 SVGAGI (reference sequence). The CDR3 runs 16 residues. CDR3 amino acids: CASSYYQGGGPWEQYF.

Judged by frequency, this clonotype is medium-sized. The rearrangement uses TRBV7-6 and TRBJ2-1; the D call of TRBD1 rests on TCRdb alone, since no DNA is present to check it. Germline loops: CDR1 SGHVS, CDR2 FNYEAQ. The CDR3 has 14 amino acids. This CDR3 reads CASSAAGGDNEQFF.

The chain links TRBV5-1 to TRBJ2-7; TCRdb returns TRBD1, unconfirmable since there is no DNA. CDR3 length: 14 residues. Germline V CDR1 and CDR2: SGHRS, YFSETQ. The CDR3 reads CASSRDGGFYEQYF.

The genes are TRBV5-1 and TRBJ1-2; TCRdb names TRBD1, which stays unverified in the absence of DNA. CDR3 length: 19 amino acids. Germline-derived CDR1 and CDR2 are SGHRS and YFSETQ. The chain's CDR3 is CASSPQREGGGQGSGGYTF.

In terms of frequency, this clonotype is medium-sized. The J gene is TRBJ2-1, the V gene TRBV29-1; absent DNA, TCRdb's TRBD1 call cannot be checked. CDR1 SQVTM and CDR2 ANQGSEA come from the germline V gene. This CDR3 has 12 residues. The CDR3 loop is CSVETEYNEQFF.

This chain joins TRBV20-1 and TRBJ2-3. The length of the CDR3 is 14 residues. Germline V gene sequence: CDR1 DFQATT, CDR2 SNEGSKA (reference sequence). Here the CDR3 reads CSASNWPDTDTQYF.

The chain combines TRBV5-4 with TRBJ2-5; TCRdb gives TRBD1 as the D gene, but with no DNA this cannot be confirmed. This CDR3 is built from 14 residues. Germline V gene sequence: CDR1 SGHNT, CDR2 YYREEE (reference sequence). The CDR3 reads CASSLGTEIRTQYF.

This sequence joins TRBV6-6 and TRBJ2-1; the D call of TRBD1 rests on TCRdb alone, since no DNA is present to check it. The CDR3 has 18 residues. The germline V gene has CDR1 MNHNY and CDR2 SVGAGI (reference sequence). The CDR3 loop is CASSSSTTPQGSYNEQFF.

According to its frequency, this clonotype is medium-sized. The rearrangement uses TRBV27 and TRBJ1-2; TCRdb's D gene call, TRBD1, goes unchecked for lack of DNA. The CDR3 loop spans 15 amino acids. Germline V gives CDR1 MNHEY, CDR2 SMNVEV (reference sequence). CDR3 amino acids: CASRTSGAGYYGYTF.

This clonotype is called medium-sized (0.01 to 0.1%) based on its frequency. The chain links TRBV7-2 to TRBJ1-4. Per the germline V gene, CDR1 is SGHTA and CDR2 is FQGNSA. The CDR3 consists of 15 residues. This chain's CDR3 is CASSRRSRWGEKLFF.

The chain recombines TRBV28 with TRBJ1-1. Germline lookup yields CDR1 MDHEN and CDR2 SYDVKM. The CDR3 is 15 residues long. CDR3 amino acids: CASSFTVDAGTEAFF.

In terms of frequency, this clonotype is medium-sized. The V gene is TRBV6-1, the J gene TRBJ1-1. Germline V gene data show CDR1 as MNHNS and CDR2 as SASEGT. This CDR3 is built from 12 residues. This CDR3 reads CASKRPNTEAFF.

The CDR3 is CASSDRDGTENTIYF. The rearrangement joins TRBV6-4 to TRBJ1-3; TCRdb returns TRBD1, unconfirmable since there is no DNA. CDR1 and CDR2 from the germline V gene are MRHNA and SNTAGT. The CDR3 is 15 residues long.

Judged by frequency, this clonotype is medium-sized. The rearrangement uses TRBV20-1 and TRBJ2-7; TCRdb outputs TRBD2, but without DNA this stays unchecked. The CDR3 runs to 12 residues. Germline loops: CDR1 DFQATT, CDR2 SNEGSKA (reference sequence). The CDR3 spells CSASLGGYEQYF.

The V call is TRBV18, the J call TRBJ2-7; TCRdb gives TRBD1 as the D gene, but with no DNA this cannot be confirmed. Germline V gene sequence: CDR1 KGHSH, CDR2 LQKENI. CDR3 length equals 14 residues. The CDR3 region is CASSSRTGTYEQYF.

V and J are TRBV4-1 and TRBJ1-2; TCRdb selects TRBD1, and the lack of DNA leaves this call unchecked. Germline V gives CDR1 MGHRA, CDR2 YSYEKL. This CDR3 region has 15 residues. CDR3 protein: CASSPREGHNYGYTF.

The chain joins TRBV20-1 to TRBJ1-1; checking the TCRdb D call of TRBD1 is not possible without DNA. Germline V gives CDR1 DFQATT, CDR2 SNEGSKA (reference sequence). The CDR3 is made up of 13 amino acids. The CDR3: CSARLDSYTEAFF.

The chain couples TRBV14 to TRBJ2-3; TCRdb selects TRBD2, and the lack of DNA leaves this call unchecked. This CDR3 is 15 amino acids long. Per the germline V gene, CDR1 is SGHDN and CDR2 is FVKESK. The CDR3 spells CASSQDRAGTDTQYF.

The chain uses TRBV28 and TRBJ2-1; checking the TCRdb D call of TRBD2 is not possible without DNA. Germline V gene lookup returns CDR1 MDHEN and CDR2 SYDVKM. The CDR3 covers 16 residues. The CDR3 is CASSFWDWSSYNEQFF. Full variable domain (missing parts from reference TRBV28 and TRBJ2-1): DVKVTQSSRYLVKRTGEKVFLECVQDMDHENMFWYRQDPGLGLRLIYFSYDVKMKEKGDIPEGYSVSREKKERFSLILESASTNQTSMYLCASSFWDWSSYNEQFFGPGTRLTVL.

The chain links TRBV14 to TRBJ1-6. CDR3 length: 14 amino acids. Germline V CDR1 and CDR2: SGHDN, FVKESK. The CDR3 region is CASSQGGRSPPLHF.

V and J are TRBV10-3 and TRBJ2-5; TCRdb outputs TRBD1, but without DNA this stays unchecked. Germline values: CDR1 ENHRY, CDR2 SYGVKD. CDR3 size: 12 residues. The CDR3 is CAIRGAEETQYF.

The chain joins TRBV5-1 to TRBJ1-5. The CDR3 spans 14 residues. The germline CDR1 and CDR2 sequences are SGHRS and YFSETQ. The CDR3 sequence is CASSLDPGLASQHF.

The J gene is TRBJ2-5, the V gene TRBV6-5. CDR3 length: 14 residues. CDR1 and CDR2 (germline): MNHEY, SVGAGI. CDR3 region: CASSYGHGRETQYF.

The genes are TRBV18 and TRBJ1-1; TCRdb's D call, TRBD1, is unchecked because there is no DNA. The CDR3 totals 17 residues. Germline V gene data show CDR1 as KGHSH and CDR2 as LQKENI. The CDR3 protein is CASSPPMGTRGSTEAFF.

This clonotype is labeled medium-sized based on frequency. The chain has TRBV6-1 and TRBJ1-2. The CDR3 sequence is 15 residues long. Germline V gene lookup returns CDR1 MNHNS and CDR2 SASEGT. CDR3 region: CASSEAHDTFYGYTF.